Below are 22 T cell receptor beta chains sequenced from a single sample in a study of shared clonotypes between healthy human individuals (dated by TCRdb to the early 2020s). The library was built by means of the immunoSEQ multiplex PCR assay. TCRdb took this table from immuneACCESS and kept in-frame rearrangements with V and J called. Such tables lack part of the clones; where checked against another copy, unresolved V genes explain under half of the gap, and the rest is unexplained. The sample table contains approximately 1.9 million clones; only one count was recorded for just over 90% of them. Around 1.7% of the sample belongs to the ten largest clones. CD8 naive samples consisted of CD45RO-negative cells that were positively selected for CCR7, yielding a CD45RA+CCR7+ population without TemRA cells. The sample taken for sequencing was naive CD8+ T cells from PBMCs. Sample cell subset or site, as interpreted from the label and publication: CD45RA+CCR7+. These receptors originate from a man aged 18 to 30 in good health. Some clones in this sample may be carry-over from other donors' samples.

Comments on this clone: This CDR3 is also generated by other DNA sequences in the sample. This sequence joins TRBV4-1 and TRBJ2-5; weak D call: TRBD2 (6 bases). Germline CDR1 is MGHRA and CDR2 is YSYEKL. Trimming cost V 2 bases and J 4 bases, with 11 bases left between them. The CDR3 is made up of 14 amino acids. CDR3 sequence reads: CASSQRQGGETQYF. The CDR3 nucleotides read TGCGCCAGCAGCCAACGCCAGGGAGGAGAGACCCAGTACTTC.

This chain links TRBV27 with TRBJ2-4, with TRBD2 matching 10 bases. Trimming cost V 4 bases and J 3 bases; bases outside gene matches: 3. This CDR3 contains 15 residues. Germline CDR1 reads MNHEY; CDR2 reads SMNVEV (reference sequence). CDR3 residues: CASSSAGGVKNIQYF. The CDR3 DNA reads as TGTGCCAGCAGTTCAGCGGGAGGGGTCAAAAACATTCAGTACTTC.

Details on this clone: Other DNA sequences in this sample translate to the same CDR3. Here the CDR3 reads CASSYSQLNTEAFF. CDR3 DNA sequence: TGTGCCAGCAGTTACTCGCAGCTGAACACTGAAGCTTTCTTT. The V call is TRBV6-5, the J call TRBJ1-1; no firm D call. Germline V gene lookup returns CDR1 MNHEY and CDR2 SVGAGI. There are 14 residues in the CDR3. Trimming stripped 0 bases from V and 0 bases from J, with 5 bases between.

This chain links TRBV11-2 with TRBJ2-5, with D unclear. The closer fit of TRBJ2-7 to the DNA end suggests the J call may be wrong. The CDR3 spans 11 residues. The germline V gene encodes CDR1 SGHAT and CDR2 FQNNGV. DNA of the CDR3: TGTGCCAGCGGCCTTTCGACCGAGCAGTACTTC. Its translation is CASGLSTEQYF.

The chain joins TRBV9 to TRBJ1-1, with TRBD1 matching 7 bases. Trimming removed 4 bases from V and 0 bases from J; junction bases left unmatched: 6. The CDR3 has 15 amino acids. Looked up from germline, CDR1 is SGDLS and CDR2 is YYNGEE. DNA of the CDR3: TGTGCCAGCAGCACTCGGGACAGTCTGAACACTGAAGCTTTCTTT. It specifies CASSTRDSLNTEAFF.

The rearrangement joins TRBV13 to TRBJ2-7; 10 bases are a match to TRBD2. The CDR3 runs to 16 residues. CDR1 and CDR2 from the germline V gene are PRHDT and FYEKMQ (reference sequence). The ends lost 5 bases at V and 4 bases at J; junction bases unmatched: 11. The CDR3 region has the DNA TGTGCCAGCAGCGCCCCGGCTAGCGGGAGTGCGTACGAGCAGTACTTC. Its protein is CASSAPASGSAYEQYF.

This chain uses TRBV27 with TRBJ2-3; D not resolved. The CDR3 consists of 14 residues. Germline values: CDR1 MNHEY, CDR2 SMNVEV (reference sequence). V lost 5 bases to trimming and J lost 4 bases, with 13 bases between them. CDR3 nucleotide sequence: TGTGCCAGCAGTCCCCGGGTGAATCCAGATACGCAGTATTTT. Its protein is CASSPRVNPDTQYF.

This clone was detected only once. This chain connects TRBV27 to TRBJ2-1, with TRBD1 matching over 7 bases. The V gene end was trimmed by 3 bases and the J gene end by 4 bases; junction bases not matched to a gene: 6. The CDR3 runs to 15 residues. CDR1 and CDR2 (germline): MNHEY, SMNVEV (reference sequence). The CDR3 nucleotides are TGTGCCAGCAGTTTTGGGACAGCGTTATACAATGAGCAGTTCTTC. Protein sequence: CASSFGTALYNEQFF.

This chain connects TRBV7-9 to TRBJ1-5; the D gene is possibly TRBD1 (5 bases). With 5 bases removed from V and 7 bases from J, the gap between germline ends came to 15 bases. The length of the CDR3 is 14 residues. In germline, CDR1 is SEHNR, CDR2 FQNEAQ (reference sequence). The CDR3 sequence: CASSPDSPFQPQHF. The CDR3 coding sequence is TGTGCCAGCAGCCCCGACAGCCCGTTCCAGCCCCAGCATTTT.

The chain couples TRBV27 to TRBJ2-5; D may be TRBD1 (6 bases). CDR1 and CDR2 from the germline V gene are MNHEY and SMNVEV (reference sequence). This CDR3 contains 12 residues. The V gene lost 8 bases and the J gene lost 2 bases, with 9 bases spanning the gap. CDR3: CASRTGQETQYF. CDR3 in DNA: TGTGCCAGCCGTACAGGGCAAGAGACCCAGTACTTC.

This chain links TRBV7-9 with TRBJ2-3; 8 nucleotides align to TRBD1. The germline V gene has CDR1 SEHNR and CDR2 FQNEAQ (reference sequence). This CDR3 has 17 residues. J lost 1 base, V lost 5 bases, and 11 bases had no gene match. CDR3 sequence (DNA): TGTGCCAGCAGCCCGGACAGGGCAGAGGAGGGCACAGATACGCAGTATTTT. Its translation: CASSPDRAEEGTDTQYF.

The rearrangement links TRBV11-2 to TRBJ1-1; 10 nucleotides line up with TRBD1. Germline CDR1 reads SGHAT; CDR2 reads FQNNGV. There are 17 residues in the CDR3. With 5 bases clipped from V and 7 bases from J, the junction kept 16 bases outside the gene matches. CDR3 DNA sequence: TGTGCCAGCAGCGCAAGGTTTGGGGCGGGACAGGGGTTTGAAGCTTTCTTT. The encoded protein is CASSARFGAGQGFEAFF.

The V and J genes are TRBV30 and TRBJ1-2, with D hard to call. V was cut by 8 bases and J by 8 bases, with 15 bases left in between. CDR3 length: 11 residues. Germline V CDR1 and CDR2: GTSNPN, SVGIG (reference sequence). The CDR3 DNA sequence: TGTGCCGGACCCTTACGGTGGGGCTACACCTTC. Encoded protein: CAGPLRWGYTF.

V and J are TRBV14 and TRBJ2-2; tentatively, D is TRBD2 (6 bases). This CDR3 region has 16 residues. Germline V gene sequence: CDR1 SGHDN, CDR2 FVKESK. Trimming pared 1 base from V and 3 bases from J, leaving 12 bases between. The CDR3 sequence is CASSQVIGGYTGELFF. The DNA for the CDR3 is TGTGCCAGCAGCCAAGTAATCGGGGGATACACCGGGGAGCTGTTTTTT.

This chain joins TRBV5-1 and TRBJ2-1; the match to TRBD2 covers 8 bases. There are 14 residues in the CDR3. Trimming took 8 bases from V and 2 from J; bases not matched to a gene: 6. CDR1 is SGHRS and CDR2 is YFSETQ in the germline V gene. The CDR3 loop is CARTTSGAYNEQFF. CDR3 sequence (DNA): TGCGCCAGGACAACTAGCGGAGCCTACAATGAGCAGTTCTTC.

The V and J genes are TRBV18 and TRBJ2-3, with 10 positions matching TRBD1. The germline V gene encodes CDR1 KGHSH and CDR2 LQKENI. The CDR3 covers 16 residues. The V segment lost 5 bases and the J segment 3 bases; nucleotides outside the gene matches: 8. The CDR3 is CASSVLTGGRTDTQYF. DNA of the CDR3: TGTGCCAGCTCAGTACTGACAGGGGGCAGGACAGATACGCAGTATTTT.

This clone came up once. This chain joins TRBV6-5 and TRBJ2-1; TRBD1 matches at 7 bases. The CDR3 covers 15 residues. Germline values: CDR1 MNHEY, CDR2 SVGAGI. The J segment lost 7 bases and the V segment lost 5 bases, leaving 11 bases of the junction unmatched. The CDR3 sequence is CASSQQVTGNNEQFF. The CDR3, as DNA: TGTGCCAGCAGTCAGCAGGTGACAGGGAATAATGAGCAGTTCTTC.

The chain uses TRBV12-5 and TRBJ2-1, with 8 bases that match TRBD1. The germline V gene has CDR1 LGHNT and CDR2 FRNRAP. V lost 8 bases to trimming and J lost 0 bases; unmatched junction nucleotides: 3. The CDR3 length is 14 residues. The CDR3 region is CASQGAPSYNEQFF. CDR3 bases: TGTGCTAGTCAGGGGGCCCCCTCCTACAATGAGCAGTTCTTC.

In DNA, the CDR3 is TGTGCCAGCAGCTTTATAATAGCGGGATCCTCCTACGAGCAGTACTTC. This translates into CASSFIIAGSSYEQYF. This chain joins TRBV7-9 and TRBJ2-7; 8 nucleotides line up with TRBD2. The ends lost 3 bases at V and 0 bases at J; junction bases unmatched: 7. The germline V gene encodes CDR1 SEHNR and CDR2 FQNEAQ (reference sequence). The CDR3 loop spans 16 amino acids.

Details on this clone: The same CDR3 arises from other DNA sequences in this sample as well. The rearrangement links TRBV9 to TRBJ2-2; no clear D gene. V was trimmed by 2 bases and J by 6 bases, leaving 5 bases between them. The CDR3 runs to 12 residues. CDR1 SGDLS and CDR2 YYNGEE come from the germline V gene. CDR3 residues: CASSVSPGELFF. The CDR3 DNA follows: TGTGCCAGCAGCGTTAGCCCCGGGGAGCTGTTTTTT.

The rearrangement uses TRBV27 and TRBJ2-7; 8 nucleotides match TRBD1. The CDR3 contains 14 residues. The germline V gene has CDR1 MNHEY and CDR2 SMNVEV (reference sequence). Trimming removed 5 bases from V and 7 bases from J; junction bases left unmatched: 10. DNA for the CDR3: TGTGCCAGCAGTCCCGGACAGGGATGGGGGGAGCAGTACTTC. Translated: CASSPGQGWGEQYF.

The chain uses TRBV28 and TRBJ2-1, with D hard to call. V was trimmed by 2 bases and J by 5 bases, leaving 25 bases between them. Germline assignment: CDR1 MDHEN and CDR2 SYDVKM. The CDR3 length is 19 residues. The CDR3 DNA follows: TGTGCCAGCAGTTTACGCTTTTCCCTCCGGGCCAGACCAAACAATGAGCAGTTCTTC. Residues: CASSLRFSLRARPNNEQFF.